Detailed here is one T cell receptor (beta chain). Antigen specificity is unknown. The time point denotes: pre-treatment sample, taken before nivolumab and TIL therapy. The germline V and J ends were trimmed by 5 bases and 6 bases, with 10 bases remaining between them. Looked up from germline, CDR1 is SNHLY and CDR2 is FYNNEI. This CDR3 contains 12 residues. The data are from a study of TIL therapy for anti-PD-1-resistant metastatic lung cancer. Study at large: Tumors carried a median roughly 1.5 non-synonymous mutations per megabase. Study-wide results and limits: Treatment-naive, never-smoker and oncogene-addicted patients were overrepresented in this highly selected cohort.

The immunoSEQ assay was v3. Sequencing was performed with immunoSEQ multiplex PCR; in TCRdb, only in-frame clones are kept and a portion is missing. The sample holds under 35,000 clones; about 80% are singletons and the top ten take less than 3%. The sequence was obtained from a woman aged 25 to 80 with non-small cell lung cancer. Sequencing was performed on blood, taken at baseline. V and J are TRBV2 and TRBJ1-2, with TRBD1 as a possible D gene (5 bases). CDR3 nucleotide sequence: TGTGCCAGCAGTCGGGGGGGGAATGGCTACACCTTC. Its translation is CASSRGGNGYTF.